This TCR beta chain was retrieved from a study of response to subunit inactivated influenza vaccine. Each CDR3 protein is one row after TCRdb ran MiXCR on the RT-PCR reads. The sample contains 490,000 or so distinct CDR3 sequences, less than 10% of which appear only once. This clonotype was counted only a few times. Its antigen remains unidentified. Deletions cut 5 bases from V and 6 bases from J, with 16 bases between. CDR3 length equals 14 residues. Germline V CDR1 and CDR2: DFQATT, SNEGSKA (reference sequence). General study findings and limits: Authors proposed each seasonal influenza vaccination draws in few new T cells.

The chain recombines TRBV20-1 with TRBJ2-2; D tentatively reads TRBD1 or TRBD2 (5 bases each). The sample here was PBMCs from blood, taken less than 30 months after vaccination. This TCR came from a man between 50 and 75 years old who received an inactivated influenza vaccine. The DNA of the CDR3 is TGCAGTGCTGAAGCGACACGGGGCGCCGGGGAGCTGTTTTTT. Translated, it gives CSAEATRGAGELFF.